This T cell receptor (beta chain) was identified in a study of T-cell memory formation after mild COVID-19. MiXCR, applied by TCRdb to the 5' RACE reads, yields one record per CDR3 protein. The repertoire includes about 140,000 distinct CDR3 sequences, about 15% of them detected once, and 12% to 15% sits in the top ten. This clonotype has more than one count but fewer than ten. Per germline, CDR1 SGDLS and CDR2 YYNGEE. There are 16 residues in the CDR3. V shed 0 bases, J shed 3 bases, and the junction held 5 bases outside the gene matches. The sequencing sample was made of PBMCs or a T cell subset sorted from them (not recorded which). The chain joins TRBV9 to TRBJ2-3; 9 bases fit TRBD2. The clonotype comes from an adult woman who had mild COVID-19 (a few samples of this study predate the infection). Cell type and time point are not known. The chain's CDR3 is CASSVGLAGPTDTQYF. CDR3 nucleotides: TGTGCCAGCAGCGTAGGGCTAGCGGGACCGACAGATACGCAGTATTTT.